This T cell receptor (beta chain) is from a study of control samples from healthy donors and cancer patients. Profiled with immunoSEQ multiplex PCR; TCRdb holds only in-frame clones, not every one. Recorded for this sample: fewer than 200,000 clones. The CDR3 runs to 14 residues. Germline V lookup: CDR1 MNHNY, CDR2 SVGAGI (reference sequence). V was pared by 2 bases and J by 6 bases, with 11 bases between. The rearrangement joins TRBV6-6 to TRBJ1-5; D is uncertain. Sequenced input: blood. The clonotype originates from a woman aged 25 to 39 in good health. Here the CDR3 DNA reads TGTGCCAGCAGTTACCAGCAGGCCCGTCAGCCCCAGCATTTT. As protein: CASSYQQARQPQHF.